The sequence of this TCR beta chain was determined in a study of T cells in Graves' hyperthyroidism and ophthalmopathy. A note on this clonotype: Its antigen is unidentified.

Per the germline V gene, CDR1 is DFQATT and CDR2 is SNEGSKA (reference sequence). This CDR3 spans 14 amino acids. Deletions cut 2 bases from V and 5 bases from J, with 12 bases between. PBMCs were obtained from approximately 10 ml fresh peripheral blood. Overall study results and limits: Blood held most thyroid clonotypes expanded above 0.001 frequency.

Regions amplified from RNA transcripts were the TCR beta CDR3 regions. Using the HTBI primer set, a first-round RT-PCR was run on the TCR CDR3. One entry per CDR3 protein results from TCRdb running MiXCR on the multiplex PCR reads. The data contain about 420,000 distinct CDR3 sequences, roughly an eighth of them seen just once; the ten biggest clones take up roughly 4.8%. V usage is TRBV20-1 and J usage is TRBJ1-4; maybe TRBD1 (6 bases). The receptor was derived from a woman younger than 35 with Graves' hyperthyroidism. The source material was blood. CDR3 protein: CSARTGNLNEKLFF. CDR3 DNA sequence: TGCAGTGCTAGAACAGGGAATTTGAATGAAAAACTGTTTTTT.